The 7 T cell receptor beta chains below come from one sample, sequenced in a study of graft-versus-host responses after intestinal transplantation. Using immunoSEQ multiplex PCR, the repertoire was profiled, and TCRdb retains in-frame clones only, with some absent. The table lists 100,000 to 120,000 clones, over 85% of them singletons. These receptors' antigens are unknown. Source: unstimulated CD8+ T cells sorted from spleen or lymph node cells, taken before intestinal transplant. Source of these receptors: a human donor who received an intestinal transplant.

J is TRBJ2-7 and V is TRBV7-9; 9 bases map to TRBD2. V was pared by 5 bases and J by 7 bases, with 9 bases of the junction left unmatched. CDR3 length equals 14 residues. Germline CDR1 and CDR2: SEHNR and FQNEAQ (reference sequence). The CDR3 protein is CASSLLAGVGEQYF. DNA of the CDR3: TGTGCCAGCAGCCTATTAGCGGGAGTGGGTGAGCAGTACTTC.

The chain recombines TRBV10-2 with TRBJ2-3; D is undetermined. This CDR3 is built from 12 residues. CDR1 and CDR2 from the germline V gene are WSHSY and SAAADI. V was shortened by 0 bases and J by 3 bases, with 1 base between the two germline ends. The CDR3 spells CASSESTDTQYF. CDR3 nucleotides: TGCGCCAGCAGTGAGTCAACAGATACGCAGTATTTT.

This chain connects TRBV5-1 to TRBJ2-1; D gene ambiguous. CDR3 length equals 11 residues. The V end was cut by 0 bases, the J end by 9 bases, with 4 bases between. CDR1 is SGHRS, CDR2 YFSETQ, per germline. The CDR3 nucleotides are TGCGCCAGCAGCTTGGATGGTGAGCAGTTCTTC. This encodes CASSLDGEQFF.

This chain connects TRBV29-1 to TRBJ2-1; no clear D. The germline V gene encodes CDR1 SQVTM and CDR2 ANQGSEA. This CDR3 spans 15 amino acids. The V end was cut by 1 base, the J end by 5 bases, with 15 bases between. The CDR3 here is CSVEGDEKSHNEQFF. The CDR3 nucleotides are TGCAGCGTTGAAGGCGATGAAAAATCCCACAATGAGCAGTTCTTC.

CDR3 sequence reads: CASSYSVPSRIYF. The DNA of the CDR3 is TGTGCCAGCAGTTACTCGGTTCCGTCGAGGATTTACTTC. The J gene is TRBJ2-7, the V gene TRBV6-5; no clear D. The CDR3 runs 13 residues. The ends were cut back, 0 bases at V and 13 bases at J, with 16 bases in the middle. In germline, CDR1 is MNHEY, CDR2 SVGAGI.

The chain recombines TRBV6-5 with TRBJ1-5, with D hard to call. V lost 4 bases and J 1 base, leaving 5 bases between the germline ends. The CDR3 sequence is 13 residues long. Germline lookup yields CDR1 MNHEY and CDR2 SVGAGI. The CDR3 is CASSLDSNQPQHF. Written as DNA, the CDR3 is TGTGCCAGCAGTTTGGACAGCAATCAGCCCCAGCATTTT.

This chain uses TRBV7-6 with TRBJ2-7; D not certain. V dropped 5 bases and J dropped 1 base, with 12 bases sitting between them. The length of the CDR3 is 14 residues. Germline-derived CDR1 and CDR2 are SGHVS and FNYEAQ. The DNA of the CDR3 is TGTGCCAGCAGCCTCCAGGCCCTATCCTACGAGCAGTACTTC. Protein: CASSLQALSYEQYF.